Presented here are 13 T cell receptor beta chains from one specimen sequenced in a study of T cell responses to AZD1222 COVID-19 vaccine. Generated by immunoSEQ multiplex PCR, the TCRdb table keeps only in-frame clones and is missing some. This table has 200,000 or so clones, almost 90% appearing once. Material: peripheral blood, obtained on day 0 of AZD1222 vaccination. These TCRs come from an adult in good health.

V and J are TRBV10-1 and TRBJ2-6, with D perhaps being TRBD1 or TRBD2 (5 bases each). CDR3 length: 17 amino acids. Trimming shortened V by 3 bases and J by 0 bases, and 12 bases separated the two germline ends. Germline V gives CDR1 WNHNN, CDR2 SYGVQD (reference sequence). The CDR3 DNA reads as TGCGCCAGCAGTGATCGGGGCGTTTCCTCTGGGGCCAACGTCCTGACTTTC. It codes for CASSDRGVSSGANVLTF.

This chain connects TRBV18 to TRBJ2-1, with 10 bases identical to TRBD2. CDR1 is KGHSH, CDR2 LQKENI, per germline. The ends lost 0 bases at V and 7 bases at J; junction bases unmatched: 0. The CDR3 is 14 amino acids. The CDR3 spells CASSPPLAGNEQFF. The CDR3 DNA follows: TGTGCCAGCTCACCACCACTAGCGGGAAATGAGCAGTTCTTC. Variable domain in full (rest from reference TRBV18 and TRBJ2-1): NAGVMQNPRHLVRRRGQEARLRCSPMKGHSHVYWYRQLPEEGLKFMVYLQKENIIDESGMPKERFSAEFPKEGPSILRIQQVVRGDSAAYFCASSPPLAGNEQFFGPGTRLTVL.

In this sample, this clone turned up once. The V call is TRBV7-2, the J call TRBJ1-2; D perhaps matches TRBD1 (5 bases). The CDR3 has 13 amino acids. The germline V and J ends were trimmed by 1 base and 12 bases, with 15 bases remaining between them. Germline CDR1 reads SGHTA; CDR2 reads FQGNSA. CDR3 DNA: TGTGCCAGCAGCTTAGGGGTAGGCCTAGGGGACACCTTC. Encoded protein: CASSLGVGLGDTF.

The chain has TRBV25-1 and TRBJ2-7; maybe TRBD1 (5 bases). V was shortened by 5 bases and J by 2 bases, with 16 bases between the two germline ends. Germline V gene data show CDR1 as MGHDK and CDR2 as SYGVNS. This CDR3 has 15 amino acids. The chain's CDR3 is CASSPPGVRAYEQYF. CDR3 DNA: TGTGCCAGCAGTCCGCCTGGGGTCAGGGCCTACGAGCAGTACTTC.

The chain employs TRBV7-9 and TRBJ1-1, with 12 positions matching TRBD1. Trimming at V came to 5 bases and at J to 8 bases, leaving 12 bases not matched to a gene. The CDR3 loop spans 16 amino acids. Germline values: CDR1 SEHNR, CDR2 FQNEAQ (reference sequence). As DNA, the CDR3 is TGTGCCAGCAGCAACCGGGACAGGGGGCTTTACATAGAAGCTTTCTTT. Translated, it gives CASSNRDRGLYIEAFF.

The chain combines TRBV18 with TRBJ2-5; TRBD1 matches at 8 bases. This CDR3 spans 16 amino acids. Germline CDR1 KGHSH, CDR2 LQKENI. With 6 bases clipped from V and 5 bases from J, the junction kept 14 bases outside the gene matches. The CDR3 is CASSTRTGMLGETQYF. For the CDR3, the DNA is TGTGCCAGCTCGACGAGGACAGGGATGTTAGGGGAGACCCAGTACTTC.

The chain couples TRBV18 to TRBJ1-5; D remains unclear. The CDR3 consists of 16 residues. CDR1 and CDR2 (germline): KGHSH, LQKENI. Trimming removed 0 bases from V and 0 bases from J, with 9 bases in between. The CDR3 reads CASSPPSQNSNQPQHF. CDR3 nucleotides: TGTGCCAGCTCACCACCTTCACAGAATAGCAATCAGCCCCAGCATTTT. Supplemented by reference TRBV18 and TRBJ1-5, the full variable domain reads NAGVMQNPRHLVRRRGQEARLRCSPMKGHSHVYWYRQLPEEGLKFMVYLQKENIIDESGMPKERFSAEFPKEGPSILRIQQVVRGDSAAYFCASSPPSQNSNQPQHFGDGTRLSIL.

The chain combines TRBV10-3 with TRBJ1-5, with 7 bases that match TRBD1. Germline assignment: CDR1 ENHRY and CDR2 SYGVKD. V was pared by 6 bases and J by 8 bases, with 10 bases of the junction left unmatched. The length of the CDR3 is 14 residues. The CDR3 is CAISSSRGQEPQHF. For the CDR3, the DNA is TGTGCCATCAGCTCCTCGAGGGGGCAGGAGCCCCAGCATTTT.

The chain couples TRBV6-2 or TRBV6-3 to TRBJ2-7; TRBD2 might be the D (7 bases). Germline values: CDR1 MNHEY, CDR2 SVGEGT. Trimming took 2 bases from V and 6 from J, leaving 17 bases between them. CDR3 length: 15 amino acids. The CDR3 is CASSYDSKGGLEQYF. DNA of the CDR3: TGTGCCAGCAGTTACGACAGTAAGGGGGGGCTCGAGCAGTACTTC.

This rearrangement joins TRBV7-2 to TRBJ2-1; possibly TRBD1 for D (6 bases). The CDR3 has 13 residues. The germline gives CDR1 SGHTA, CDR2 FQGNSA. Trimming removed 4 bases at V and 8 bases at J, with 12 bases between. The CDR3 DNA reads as TGTGCCAGCAGCTCACAGGGTTTCTATGAGCAGTTCTTC. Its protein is CASSSQGFYEQFF.

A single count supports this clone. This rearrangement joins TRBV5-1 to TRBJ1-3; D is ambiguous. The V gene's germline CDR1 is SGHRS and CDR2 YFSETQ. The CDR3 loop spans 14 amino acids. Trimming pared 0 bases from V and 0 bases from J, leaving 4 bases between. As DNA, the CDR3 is TGCGCCAGCAGCTTGGGGGCCTCTGGAAACACCATATATTTT. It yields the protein CASSLGASGNTIYF.

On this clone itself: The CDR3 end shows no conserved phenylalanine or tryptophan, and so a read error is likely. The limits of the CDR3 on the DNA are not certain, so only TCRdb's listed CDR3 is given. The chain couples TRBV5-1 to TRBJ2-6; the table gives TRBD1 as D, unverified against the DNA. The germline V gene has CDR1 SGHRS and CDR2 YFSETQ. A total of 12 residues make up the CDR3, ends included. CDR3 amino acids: CASSPKRRDILT.

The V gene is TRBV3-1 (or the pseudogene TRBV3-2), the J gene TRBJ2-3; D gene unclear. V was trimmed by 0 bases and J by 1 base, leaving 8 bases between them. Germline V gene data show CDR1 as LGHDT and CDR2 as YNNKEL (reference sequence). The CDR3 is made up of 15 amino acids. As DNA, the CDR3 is TGTGCCAGCAGCCAAGATCTGTCGGGCACAGATACGCAGTATTTT. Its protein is CASSQDLSGTDTQYF.